This paragraph covers one T cell receptor beta chain sequence. The table lists this clonotype with many counts. It lacks a known antigen. It has no much larger one-base neighbor in the sample; base qualities were not kept. This entry is derived from a study of T-cell reconstitution after alpha-beta-depleted transplantation in children (dated by TCRdb to about 2016). About the investigation overall: The study quantitatively tracked T-cell immune reconstitution after TCRalphabeta/CD19-depleted allogeneic hematopoietic cell transplantation in children using TCR repertoire profiling.

Libraries were made using PCR. Sequencing used an Illumina HiSeq 2500. TCR library preparation used molecular barcoding, with unique molecular identifiers applied to normalize quantification of the TCRbeta repertoire. TCRdb reprocessing: public reads trimmed at Q25 with fastp, clones called with MiXCR, in-frame beta chains kept. Identical CDR3 proteins give one entry, which carries the most common genes and DNA. In all, the sample holds 350,000 to 400,000 distinct CDR3 sequences, and more than 10% of those were seen once. Of the sample, approximately 4.2% falls within the top ten clones. V is clipped by 4 bases and J by 1 base, and the sequence between their germline boundaries is 24 bases long. Per the germline V gene, SGHDT is the CDR1 and YYEEEE is the CDR2. The CDR3 numbers 19 residues from cysteine through phenylalanine. CDR3 DNA is the only sequence kept; it has 57 bases, read in frame from the first base.

This chain joins TRBV5-6 to TRBJ2-1; no confident D gene assignment can be made. This clonotype was sampled from a human donor who donated a stem cell graft to a child with Fanconi anemia. The source material was PBMCs, sampled from the stem cell graft. The nucleotide sequence is given as TGTGCCAGCAGCCGCCCCCAAGTAGGCGGATTCCGATCCTACAATGAGCAGTTCTTC. It encodes CASSRPQVGGFRSYNEQFF. Full variable domain (CDR3 extended with the reference TRBV5-6 and TRBJ2-1 proteins): DAGVTQSPTHLIKTRGQQVTLRCSPKSGHDTVSWYQQALGQGPQFIFQYYEEEERQRGNFPDRFSGHQFPNYSSELNVNALLLGDSALYLCASSRPQVGGFRSYNEQFFGPGTRLTVL.